Sequencing of this T cell receptor beta chain was carried out in a study of technical replicates of blood from several donors. The CDR3 has 14 amino acids. In germline, CDR1 is SGHVS, CDR2 FNYEAQ. Trimming stripped 4 bases from V and 7 bases from J, with 14 bases between. Using immunoSEQ multiplex PCR, the repertoire was profiled, and TCRdb retains in-frame clones only, with some absent. The table has about 60,000 clones, 90% to 95% seen once; the top ten hold 4.3%. The V call is TRBV7-6, the J call TRBJ2-1; D perhaps matches TRBD2 (6 bases). The TCR sequence derives from a human donor in good health. Some clones in this sample may be carry-over from other donors' samples. The specimen was PBMCs. The CDR3 DNA is TGTGCCAGCAGCTCGGCCGGGACTCCAAATGAGCAGTTCTTC. It translates to CASSSAGTPNEQFF.